These T cell receptor beta chains were read from a single sample in a study of glioma-infiltrating T cells. Each CDR3 protein is one row after TCRdb ran MiXCR on the multiplex PCR reads. The sample has roughly 350,000 distinct CDR3 sequences; 41% are singletons. Sequenced: glioma tissue, nonneoplastic brain tissue, or PBMCs (not recorded which). Receptors originate from a human donor with low-grade glioma or glioblastoma, undergoing nonglioma brain surgery, or in good health (not recorded which). CDR3s include the opening cysteine and the closing phenylalanine or tryptophan. D genes are given only for firm matches. Where a row states a size, it is once, few, many or the class of an expanded clone; other rows omit it.

TRBV24-1	TRBJ2-3	.	.	TGTGCCACCAGTGCTCTGGGCACAGATACGCAGTATTTT	CATSALGTDTQYF
TRBV7-9	TRBJ2-7	once	TRBD1	TGTGCCAGCAGCAACATCAGGGGGCCAACCTACGAGCAGTACTTC	CASSNIRGPTYEQYF
TRBV4-1	TRBJ2-7	.	.	TGCGCCAGCAGCCAAGGGGACGGAGGAATCTACGAGCACTACTTC	CASSQGDGGIYEHYF
TRBV27	TRBJ2-1	.	TRBD2	TGTGCCAGCAGCTTAGGCGGGAGGGTGTCCAATGAGCAGTTCTTC	CASSLGGRVSNEQFF
TRBV6-1	TRBJ1-2	.	.	TGTGCCAGCAGTGCCCCGGGGATAGGCGAAGGCTACACCTTC	CASSAPGIGEGYTF
TRBV10-3	TRBJ1-6	few	TRBD1	TGTGCCATCAGTGACGGGACAGCCTATAATTCACCCCTCCACTTT	CAISDGTAYNSPLHF
TRBV18	TRBJ2-1	.	.	TGTGCCAGCTCACCCACAAACAATGAGCAGTTCTTC	CASSPTNNEQFF
TRBV6-6	TRBJ2-7	.	.	TGTGCCACCTCGGTGGCAGGTGTACCCTACGAGCAGTACTTC	CATSVAGVPYEQYF
TRBV20-1	TRBJ2-1	.	.	TGCAGTTTTCTTACCAGCGGTCTGTGCAATGAGCAGTTCTTC	CSFLTSGLCNEQFF
TRBV4-3	TRBJ1-2	.	.	TGCGCCAGCAGCCAGTCCCGGGGTATGACCTATGGCTACACCTTC	CASSQSRGMTYGYTF
TRBV2	TRBJ2-5	few	.	TGTGCCAGCAGTGCGGTAGGGCAAGAGACCCAGTACTTC	CASSAVGQETQYF
TRBV6-2/TRBV6-3	TRBJ2-1	many	TRBD1	TGTGCCAGCAGTAACCGGGACAGGGGGTACGATGAGCAGTTCTTC	CASSNRDRGYDEQFF
TRBV4-2	TRBJ2-1	.	.	TGTGCCAGCAGCCTTTTCTTAAGTGGGGTTGATGAGCAGTTCTTC	CASSLFLSGVDEQFF
TRBV7-3	TRBJ2-3	.	TRBD1	TGTGCCAGCAGCTCACCAACCCAGGGGGCGCAGTATTTT	CASSSPTQGAQYF
TRBV18	TRBJ1-6	.	.	TGTGCCAGCTCACCGACGGGCCACTTT	CASSPTGHF
TRBV12-3/TRBV12-4	TRBJ2-3	.	TRBD1	TGTGCCAGCAGTTGGGGGACAGGGGGCACAGATACGCAGTATTTT	CASSWGTGGTDTQYF
TRBV7-9	TRBJ2-7	many	TRBD1	TGTGCCAGCAGCCGCGGGACAGGCCTCTACGAGCAGTACTTC	CASSRGTGLYEQYF
TRBV4-2	TRBJ2-1	.	.	TGTGCCAGCAGCCTCGGAATCGGGACGACGGGGAACAATGAGCAGTTCTTC	CASSLGIGTTGNNEQFF
TRBV20-1	TRBJ2-7	.	TRBD2	TGCAGCGTGCGGGGGACGGCTACCTACGAGCAGTACTTC	CSVRGTATYEQYF
TRBV4-1	TRBJ2-3	.	.	TGCGCCAGCAGCCAAATGGTTTCATTGAGTACGGATACGCAGTATTTT	CASSQMVSLSTDTQYF
TRBV7-9	TRBJ1-2	few	TRBD1	TGTGCCAGCACCCCGGGACAGCTCTATGGCTACACCTTC	CASTPGQLYGYTF
TRBV12-3/TRBV12-4	TRBJ1-1	few	.	TGTGCCAGCAGTTTAAGGGCCAGGTCGAACACTGAAGCTTTCTTT	CASSLRARSNTEAFF
TRBV20-1	TRBJ2-3	.	.	TGCAGTGCTAGAAGGAGCGGCACTACAGATACGCAGTATTTT	CSARRSGTTDTQYF
TRBV12-3/TRBV12-4	TRBJ1-1	.	.	TGTGCCAGCAGTTTAAAGATTGGGCTAGAAGCTTTCTTT	CASSLKIGLEAFF
TRBV28	TRBJ2-5	.	.	TGTGCCAGCAGTTTAGCCCTAAGGCAGGGCCAAGAGACCCAGTACTTC	CASSLALRQGQETQYF
TRBV7-2	TRBJ1-1	.	.	TGTGCCAGCAGCTACAGGGTAACAGCTGAAGCTTTCTTT	CASSYRVTAEAFF
TRBV30	TRBJ2-5	.	.	TGTGCCTGGAGTGTCAGGGGACGGGAGACCCAGTACTTC	CAWSVRGRETQYF
TRBV3-1	TRBJ1-5	.	.	TGTGCCAGCAGCCGCGGGACACATAATCAGCCCCAGCATTTT	CASSRGTHNQPQHF
TRBV20-1	TRBJ2-2	few	.	TGCAGTGCTCCCACGACTAGTGTCGGGGAGCTGTTTTTT	CSAPTTSVGELFF
TRBV15	TRBJ1-2	few	.	TGTGCCACAAGTATACAAGACGAGAACTATGGCTACACCTTC	CATSIQDENYGYTF
TRBV20-1	TRBJ1-5	many	.	TGCAGTGCTAATCGGCAGGGTTATAGCAATCAGCCCCAGCATTTT	CSANRQGYSNQPQHF
TRBV15	TRBJ1-5	many	.	TGTGCCACCAGCAGAGAAGGCATGGGGGATCAGCCCCAGCATTTT	CATSREGMGDQPQHF
TRBV30	TRBJ2-7	.	.	TGTGCCTGGAAGGGGGGATACGAGCAGTACTTC	CAWKGGYEQYF
TRBV19	TRBJ1-5	.	.	TGTGCCAGTAGTACGCCGTACAGGGCCCCCAATCAGCCCCAGCATTTT	CASSTPYRAPNQPQHF
TRBV28	TRBJ1-1	.	.	TGTGCCAGCAGCCTGCCAGACGAAGCTTTCTTT	CASSLPDEAFF